The clone carrying this T cell receptor beta chain was seen ten or more times. The antigen remains unidentified. This entry comes from a study of T-cell reconstitution after alpha-beta-depleted transplantation in children. Overall study findings and caveats: Newly generated T cells supplied most T-cell counts and diversity one year post-transplant. After transplant, high TCRbeta diversity at day 60 in some patients arose from surviving recipient T cells and thymic progenitors. Reportedly, alpha-beta T cells present about two months post-transplant originated from several hundred expanded clones of graft origin.

CDR1 and CDR2 from the germline V gene are SGHAT and FQNNGV. Trimming stripped 0 bases from V and 4 bases from J, with 13 bases between. The CDR3 contains 17 residues. Preparation of the TCRbeta library was carried out with unique molecular identifiers. One entry per CDR3 protein results from TCRdb running MiXCR on the PCR reads. Of about 460,000 distinct CDR3 sequences listed, roughly a tenth are singletons. The sequence was obtained from a child under 10 years old with inherited bone marrow failure, due to receive a stem cell transplant. The chain links TRBV11-2 to TRBJ1-6; D remains ambiguous. The source was PBMCs, collected before TCRalphabeta/CD19-depleted stem cell transplant. This CDR3 reads CASSLEPSLGYNSPLHF. CDR3 sequence (DNA): TGTGCCAGCAGCTTAGAACCGTCGTTGGGGTATAATTCACCCCTCCACTTT.